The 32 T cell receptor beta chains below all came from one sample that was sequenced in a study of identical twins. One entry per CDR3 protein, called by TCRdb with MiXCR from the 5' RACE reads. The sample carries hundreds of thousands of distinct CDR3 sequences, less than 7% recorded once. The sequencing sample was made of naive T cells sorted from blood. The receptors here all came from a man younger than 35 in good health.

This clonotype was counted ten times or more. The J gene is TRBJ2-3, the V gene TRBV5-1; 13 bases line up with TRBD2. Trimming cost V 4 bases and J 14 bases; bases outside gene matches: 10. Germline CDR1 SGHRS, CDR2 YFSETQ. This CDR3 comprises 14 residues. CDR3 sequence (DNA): TGCGCCAGCAGCCAGACTAGCGGGGGGAGAACTCGGTATTTT. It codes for CASSQTSGGRTRYF.

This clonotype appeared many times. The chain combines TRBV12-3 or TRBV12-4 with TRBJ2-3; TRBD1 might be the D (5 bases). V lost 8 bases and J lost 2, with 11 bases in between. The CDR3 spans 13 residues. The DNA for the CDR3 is TGTGCCAGCGTGGGCAGGGCCACAGATACGCAGTATTTT. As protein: CASVGRATDTQYF.

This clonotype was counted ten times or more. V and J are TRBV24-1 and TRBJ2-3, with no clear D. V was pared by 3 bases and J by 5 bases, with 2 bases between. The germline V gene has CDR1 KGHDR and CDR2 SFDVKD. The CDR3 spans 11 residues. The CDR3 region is CATSDLDTQYF. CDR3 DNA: TGTGCCACCAGTGATCTAGATACGCAGTATTTT.

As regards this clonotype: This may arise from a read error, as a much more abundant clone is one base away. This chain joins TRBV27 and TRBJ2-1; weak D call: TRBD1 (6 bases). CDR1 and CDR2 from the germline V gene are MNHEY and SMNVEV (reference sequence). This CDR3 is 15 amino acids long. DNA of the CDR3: TGTGCCAGCAGTCTCCTCGGACAGCTGGGCAATGAGCGGTTCTTC. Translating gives CASSLLGQLGNERFF.

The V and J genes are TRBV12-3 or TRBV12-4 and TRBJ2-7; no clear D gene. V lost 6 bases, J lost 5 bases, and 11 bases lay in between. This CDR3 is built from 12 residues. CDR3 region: CASSLRFHEQYF. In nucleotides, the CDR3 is TGTGCCAGCAGCCTCAGGTTCCACGAGCAGTACTTC.

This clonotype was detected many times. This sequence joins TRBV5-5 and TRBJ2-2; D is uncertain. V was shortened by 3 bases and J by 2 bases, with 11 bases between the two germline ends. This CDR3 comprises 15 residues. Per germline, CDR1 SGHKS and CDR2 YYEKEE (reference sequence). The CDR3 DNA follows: TGTGCCAGCAGCTCCTCTAACTCTAACACCGGGGAGCTGTTTTTT. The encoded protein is CASSSSNSNTGELFF.

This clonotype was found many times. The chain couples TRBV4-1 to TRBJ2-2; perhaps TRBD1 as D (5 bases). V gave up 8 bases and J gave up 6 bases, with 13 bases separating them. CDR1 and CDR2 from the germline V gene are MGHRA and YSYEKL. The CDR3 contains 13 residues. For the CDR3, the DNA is TGCGCCAGCTTGGGGTTAGGGGCCGGGGAGCTGTTTTTT. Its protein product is CASLGLGAGELFF.

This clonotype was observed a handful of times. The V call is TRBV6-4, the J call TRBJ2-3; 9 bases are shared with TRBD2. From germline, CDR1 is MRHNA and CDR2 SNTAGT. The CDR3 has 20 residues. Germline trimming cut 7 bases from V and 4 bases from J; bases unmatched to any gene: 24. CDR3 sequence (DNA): TGTGCCAGCATCCGAAGGGGTCCTTCGAAGAGTAGCGGGAGTTCAGATACGCAGTATTTT. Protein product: CASIRRGPSKSSGSSDTQYF.

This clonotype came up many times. The CDR3 here is CSVCPAGLKETQYF. The CDR3 DNA sequence: TGCAGCGTTTGCCCAGCGGGACTAAAAGAGACCCAGTACTTC. The chain has TRBV29-1 and TRBJ2-5, with 7 bases lining up with TRBD2. The CDR3 loop spans 14 amino acids. V was pared by 5 bases and J by 3 bases, with 9 bases of the junction left unmatched. The germline V gene encodes CDR1 SQVTM and CDR2 ANQGSEA.

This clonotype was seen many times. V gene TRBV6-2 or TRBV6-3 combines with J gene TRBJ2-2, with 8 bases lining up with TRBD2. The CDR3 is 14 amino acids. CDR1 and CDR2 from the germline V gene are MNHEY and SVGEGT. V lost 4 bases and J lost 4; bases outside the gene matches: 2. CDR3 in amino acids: CASSFSGATGELFF. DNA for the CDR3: TGTGCCAGCAGTTTTAGCGGGGCCACCGGGGAGCTGTTTTTT.

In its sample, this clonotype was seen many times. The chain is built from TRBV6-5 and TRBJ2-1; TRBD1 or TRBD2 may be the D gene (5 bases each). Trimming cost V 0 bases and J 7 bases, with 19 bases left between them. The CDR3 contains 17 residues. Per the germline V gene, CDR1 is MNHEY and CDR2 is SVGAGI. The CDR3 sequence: CASSYSAGTGRRNEQFF. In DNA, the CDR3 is TGTGCCAGCAGTTACTCGGCCGGGACGGGCCGGAGGAATGAGCAGTTCTTC.

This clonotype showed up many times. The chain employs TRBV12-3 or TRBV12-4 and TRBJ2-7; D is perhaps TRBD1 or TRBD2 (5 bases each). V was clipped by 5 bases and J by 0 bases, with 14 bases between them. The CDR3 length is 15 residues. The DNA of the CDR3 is TGTGCCAGCAGTATGGGACGGGGAAGCTCCTACGAGCAGTACTTC. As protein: CASSMGRGSSYEQYF.

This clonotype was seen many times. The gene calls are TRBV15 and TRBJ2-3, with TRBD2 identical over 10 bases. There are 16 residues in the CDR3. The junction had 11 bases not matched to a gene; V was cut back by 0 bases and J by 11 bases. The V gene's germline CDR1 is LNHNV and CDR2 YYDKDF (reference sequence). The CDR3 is CATSRDLSGRAVGQYF. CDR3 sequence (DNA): TGTGCCACCAGCAGAGATCTGAGCGGGAGGGCCGTAGGGCAGTATTTT.

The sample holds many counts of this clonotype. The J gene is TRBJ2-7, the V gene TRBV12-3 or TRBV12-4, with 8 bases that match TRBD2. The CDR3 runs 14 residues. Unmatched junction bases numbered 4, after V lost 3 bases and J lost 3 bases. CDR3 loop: CASSFGGRNYEQYV. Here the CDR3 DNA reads TGTGCCAGCAGTTTCGGCGGGAGGAACTACGAGCAGTACGTC.

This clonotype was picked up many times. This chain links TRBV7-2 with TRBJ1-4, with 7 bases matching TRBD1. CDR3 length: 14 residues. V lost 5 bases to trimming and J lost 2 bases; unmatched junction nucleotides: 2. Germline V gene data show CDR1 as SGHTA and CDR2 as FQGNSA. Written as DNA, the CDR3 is TGTGCCAGCAGCCAGACAGGGACTAATGAAAAACTGTTTTTT. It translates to CASSQTGTNEKLFF.

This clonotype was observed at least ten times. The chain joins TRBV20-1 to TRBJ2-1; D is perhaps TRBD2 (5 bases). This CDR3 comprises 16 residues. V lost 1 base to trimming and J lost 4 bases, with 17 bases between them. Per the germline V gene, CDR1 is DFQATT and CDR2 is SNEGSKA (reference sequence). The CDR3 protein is CSARVLSAGIYNEQFF. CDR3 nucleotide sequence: TGCAGTGCTAGAGTCTTGTCGGCGGGCATATACAATGAGCAGTTCTTC.

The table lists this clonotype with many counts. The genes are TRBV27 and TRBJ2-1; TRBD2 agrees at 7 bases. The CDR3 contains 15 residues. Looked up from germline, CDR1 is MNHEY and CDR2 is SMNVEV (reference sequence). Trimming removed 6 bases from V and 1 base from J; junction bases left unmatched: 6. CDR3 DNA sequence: TGTGCCAGCAGACCCCCCGGGGGGTCCTACAATGAGCAGTTCTTC. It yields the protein CASRPPGGSYNEQFF.

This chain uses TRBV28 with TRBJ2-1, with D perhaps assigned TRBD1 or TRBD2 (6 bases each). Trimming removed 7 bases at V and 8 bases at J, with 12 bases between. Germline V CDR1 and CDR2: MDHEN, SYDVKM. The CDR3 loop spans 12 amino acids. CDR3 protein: CASKVGGDEQFF. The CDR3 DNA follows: TGTGCCAGCAAGGTCGGGGGCGATGAGCAGTTCTTC. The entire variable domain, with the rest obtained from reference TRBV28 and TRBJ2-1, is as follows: DVKVTQSSRYLVKRTGEKVFLECVQDMDHENMFWYRQDPGLGLRLIYFSYDVKMKEKGDIPEGYSVSREKKERFSLILESASTNQTSMYLCASKVGGDEQFFGPGTRLTVL.

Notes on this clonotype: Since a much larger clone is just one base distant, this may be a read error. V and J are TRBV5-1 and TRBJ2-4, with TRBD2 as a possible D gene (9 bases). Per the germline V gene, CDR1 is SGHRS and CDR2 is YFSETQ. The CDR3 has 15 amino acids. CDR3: CASSSLGQGLASQRF. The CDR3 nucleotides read TGCGCCAGCAGCTCCCTAGGACAGGGACTAGCCAGCCAGCGCTTC.

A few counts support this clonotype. Here the CDR3 DNA reads TGTGCCAGCAGTTTCGTATACTCAAACTATGGCTACACCTTC. Amino acids: CASSFVYSNYGYTF. The V and J genes are TRBV12-3 or TRBV12-4 and TRBJ1-2, with D uncertain. Trimming removed 3 bases from V and 2 bases from J, with 10 bases in between. The CDR3 contains 14 residues.

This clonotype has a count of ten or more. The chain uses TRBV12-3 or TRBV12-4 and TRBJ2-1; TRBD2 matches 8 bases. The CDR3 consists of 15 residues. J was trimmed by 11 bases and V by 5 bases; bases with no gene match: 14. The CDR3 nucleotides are TGTGCCAGCAGTCCCTTCGCGGGAGGACTTCGAAAGCAGTTCTTC. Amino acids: CASSPFAGGLRKQFF.

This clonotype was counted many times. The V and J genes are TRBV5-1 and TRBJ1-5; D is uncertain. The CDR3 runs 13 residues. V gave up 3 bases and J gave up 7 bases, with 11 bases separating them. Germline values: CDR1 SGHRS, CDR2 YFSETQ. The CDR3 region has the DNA TGCGCCAGCAGCTACGAGGGTCCCCAGCCCCAGCATTTT. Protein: CASSYEGPQPQHF.

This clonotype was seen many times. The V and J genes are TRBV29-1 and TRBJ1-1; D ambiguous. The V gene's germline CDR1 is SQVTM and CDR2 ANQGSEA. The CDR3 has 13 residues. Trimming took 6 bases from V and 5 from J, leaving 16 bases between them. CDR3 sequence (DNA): TGCAGCGTCGCTCGGCCTATGAGAACTGAAGCTTTCTTT. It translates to CSVARPMRTEAFF.

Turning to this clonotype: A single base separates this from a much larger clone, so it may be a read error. The CDR3 protein is CASQINDNQPQHF. The DNA of the CDR3 is TGTGCCAGCCAAATTAATGACAATCAGCCCCAGCATTTT. This chain connects TRBV6-6 to TRBJ1-5; D gene ambiguous. In germline, CDR1 is MNHNY, CDR2 SVGAGI (reference sequence). V dropped 8 bases and J dropped 3 bases, with 11 bases sitting between them. The CDR3 extends over 13 amino acids.

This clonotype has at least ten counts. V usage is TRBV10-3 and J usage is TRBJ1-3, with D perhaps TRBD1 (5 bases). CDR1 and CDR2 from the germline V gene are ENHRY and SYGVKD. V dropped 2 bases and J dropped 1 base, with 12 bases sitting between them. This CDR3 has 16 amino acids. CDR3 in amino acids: CAISETSGASGNTIYF. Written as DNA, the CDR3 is TGTGCCATCAGTGAGACCTCCGGGGCGTCTGGAAACACCATATATTTT.

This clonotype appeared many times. CDR3 amino acids: CATSDLGSGLYNEQFF. The CDR3 DNA reads as TGTGCCACCAGTGATTTGGGTAGCGGGCTTTACAATGAGCAGTTCTTC. The chain uses TRBV24-1 and TRBJ2-1; 7 bases align to TRBD2. This CDR3 has 16 amino acids. In germline, CDR1 is KGHDR, CDR2 SFDVKD. V lost 0 bases to trimming and J lost 4 bases; unmatched junction nucleotides: 5.

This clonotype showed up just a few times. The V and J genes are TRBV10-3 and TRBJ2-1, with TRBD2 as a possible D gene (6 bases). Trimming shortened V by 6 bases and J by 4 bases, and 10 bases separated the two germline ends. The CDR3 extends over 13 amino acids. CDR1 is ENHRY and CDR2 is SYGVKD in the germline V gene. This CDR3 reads CAISQGLYNEQFF. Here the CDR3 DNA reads TGTGCCATCAGCCAGGGACTTTACAATGAGCAGTTCTTC.

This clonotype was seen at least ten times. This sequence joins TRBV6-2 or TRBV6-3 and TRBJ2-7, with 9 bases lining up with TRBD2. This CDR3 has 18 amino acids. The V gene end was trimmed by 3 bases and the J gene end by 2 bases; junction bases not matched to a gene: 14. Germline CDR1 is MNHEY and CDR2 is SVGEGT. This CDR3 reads CASSYSMLISGSPYEQYF. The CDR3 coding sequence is TGTGCCAGCAGTTATTCGATGCTGATTAGCGGGAGCCCCTACGAGCAGTACTTC.

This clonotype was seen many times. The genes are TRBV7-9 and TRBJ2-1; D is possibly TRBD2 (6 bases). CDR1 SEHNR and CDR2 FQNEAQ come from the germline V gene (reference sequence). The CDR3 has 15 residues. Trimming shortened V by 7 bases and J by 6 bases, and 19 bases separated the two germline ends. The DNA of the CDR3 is TGTGCCAGCACCAAAAATCGGGACTTTTTCAATGAGCAGTTCTTC. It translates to CASTKNRDFFNEQFF. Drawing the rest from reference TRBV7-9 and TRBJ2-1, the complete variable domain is DTGVSQNPRHKITKRGQNVTFRCDPISEHNRLYWYRQTLGQGPEFLTYFQNEAQLEKSRLLSDRFSAERPKGSFSTLEIQRTEQGDSAMYLCASTKNRDFFNEQFFGPGTRLTVL.

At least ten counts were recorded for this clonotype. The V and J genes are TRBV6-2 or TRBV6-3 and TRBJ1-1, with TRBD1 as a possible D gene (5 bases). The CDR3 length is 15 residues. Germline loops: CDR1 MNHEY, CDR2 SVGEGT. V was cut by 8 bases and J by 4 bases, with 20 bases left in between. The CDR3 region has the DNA TGTGCCAGCGGCTCAACATGGGCGGGGGGCACTGAAGCTTTCTTT. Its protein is CASGSTWAGGTEAFF.

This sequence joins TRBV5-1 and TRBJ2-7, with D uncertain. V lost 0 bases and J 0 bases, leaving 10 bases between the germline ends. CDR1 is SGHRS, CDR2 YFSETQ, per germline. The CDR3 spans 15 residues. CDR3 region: CASSLGVLPSYEQYF. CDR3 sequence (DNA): TGCGCCAGCAGCTTGGGAGTCCTGCCCTCCTACGAGCAGTACTTC.

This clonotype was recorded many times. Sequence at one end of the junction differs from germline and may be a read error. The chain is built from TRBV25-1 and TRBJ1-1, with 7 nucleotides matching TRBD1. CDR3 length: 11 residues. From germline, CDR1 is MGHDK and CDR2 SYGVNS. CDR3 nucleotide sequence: TGTGCCAGCAGCGTCGAGGGGGCTCAGCTGTTT. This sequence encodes CASSVEGAQLF.